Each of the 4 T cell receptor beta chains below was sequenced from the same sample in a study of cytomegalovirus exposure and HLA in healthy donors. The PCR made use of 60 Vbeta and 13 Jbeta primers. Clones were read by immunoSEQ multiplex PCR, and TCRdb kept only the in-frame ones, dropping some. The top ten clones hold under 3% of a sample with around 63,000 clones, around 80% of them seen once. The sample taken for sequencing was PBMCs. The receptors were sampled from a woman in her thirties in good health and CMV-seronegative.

CDR3 nucleotides: TGCGCCAGCAGTGGGAGACAGGGGGCAGCGGCTGAAGCTTTCTTT. Protein: CASSGRQGAAAEAFF. The chain couples TRBV10-1 to TRBJ1-1; 10 bases agree with TRBD1. CDR3 size: 15 residues. V was clipped by 4 bases and J by 6 bases; unmatched bases: 8. Per germline, CDR1 WNHNN and CDR2 SYGVQD (reference sequence).

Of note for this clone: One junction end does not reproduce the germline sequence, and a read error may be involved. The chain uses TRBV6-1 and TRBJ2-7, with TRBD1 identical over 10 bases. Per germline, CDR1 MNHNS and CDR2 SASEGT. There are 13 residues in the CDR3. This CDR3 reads CASSEWGRGQGHF. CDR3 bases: TGTGCCAGCAGTGAATGGGGGAGGGGACAGGGGCACTTC.

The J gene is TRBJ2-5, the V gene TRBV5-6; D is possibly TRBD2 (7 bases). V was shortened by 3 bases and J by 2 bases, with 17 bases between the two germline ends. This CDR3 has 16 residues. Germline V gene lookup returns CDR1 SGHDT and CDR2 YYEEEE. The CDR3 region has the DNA TGTGCCAGCAGCTCGCTGGGGAGGGGGAATCAAGAGACCCAGTACTTC. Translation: CASSSLGRGNQETQYF.

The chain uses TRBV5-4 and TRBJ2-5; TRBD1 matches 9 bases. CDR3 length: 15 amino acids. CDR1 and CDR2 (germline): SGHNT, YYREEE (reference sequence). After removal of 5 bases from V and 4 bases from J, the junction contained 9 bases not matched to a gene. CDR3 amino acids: CASRTDRGERETQYF. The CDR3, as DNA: TGTGCCAGCAGAACGGACAGGGGCGAAAGAGAGACCCAGTACTTC.